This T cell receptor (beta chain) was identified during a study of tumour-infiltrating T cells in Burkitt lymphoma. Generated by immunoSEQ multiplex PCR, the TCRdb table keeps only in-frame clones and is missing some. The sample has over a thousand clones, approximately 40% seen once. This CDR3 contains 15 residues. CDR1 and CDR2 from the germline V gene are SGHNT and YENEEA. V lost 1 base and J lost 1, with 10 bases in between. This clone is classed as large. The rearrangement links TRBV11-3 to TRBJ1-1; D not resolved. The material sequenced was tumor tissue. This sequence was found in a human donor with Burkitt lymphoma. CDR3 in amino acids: CASSLGPNTNTEAFF. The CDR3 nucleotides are TGTGCCAGCAGCTTAGGCCCCAACACGAACACTGAAGCTTTCTTT.